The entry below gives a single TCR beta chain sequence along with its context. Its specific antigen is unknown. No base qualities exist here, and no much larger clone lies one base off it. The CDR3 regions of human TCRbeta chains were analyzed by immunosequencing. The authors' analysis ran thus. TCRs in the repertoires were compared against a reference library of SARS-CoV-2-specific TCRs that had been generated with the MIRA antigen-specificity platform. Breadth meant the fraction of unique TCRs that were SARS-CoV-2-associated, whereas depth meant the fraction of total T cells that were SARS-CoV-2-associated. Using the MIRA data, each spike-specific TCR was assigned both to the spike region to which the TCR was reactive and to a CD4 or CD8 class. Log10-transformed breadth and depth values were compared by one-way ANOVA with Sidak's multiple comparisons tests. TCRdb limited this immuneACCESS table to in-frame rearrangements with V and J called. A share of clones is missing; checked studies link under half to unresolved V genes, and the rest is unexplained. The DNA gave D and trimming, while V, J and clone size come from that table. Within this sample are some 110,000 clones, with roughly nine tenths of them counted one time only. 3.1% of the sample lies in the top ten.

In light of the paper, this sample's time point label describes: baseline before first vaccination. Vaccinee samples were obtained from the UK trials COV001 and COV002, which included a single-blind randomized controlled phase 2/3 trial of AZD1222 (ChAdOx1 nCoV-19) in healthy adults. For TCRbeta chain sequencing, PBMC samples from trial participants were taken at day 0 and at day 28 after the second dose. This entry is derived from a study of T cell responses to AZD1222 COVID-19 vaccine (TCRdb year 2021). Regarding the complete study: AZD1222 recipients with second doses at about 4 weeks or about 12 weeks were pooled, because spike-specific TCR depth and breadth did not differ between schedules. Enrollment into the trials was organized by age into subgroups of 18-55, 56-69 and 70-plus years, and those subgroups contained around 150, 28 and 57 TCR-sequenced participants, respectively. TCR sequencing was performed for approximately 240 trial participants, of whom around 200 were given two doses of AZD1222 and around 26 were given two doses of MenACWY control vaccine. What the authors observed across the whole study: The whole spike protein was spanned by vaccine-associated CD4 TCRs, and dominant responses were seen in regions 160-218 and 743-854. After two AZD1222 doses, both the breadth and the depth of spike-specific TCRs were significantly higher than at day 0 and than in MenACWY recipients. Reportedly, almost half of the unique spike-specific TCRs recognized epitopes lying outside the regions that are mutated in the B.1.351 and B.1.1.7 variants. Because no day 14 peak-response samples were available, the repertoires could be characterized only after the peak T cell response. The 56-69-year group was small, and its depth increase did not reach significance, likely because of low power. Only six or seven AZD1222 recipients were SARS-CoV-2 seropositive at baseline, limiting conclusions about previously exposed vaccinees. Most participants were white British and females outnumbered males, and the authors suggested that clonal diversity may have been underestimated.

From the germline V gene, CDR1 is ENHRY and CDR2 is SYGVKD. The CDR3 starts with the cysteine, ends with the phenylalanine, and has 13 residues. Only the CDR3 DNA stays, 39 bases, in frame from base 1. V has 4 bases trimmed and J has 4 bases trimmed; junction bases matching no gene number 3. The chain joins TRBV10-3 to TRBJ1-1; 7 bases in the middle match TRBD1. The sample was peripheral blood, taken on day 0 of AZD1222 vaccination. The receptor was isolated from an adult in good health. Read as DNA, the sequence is TGTGCCATCAGTGCTACAGGGGCCACTGAAGCTTTCTTT. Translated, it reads CAISATGATEAFF.